What follows are 23 T cell receptor beta chains derived from one specimen sequenced in a study of blood T cell repertoires in COVID-19. Only in-frame clones appear in the TCRdb table, and some are missing; sequencing was by immunoSEQ multiplex PCR. The sample records about 200,000 clones, over 75% being singletons. Sequencing input: peripheral blood. The receptor source for this set is a man between 50 and 59 years old with acute or convalescent COVID-19.

The chain joins TRBV11-2 to TRBJ2-1, with 15 bases aligning to TRBD2. CDR3 length equals 16 residues. The germline V gene has CDR1 SGHAT and CDR2 FQNNGV. Losses at the gene ends were 6 bases for V and 8 bases for J; bases not matched to a gene: 8. CDR3 coding DNA: TGTGCCAGCAGGCGGACTAGCGGGGGGGCCGGCGATGAGCAGTTCTTC. It encodes CASRRTSGGAGDEQFF. The complete variable domain, with remaining parts taken from reference TRBV11-2 and TRBJ2-1, reads EAGVAQSPRYKIIEKRQSVAFWCNPISGHATLYWYQQILGQGPKLLIQFQNNGVVDDSQLPKDRFSAERLKGVDSTLKIQPAKLEDSAVYLCASRRTSGGAGDEQFFGPGTRLTVL.

J is TRBJ1-1 and V is TRBV7-2, with D tentatively TRBD1 (5 bases). The V end lost 5 bases, the J end lost 8 bases, and 15 bases lay between the germline ends. CDR1 and CDR2 from the germline V gene are SGHTA and FQGNSA. This CDR3 comprises 13 residues. CDR3 loop: CASSLAGVLEAFF. DNA of the CDR3: TGTGCCAGCAGCCTGGCGGGGGTTTTAGAAGCTTTCTTT. Supplemented by reference TRBV7-2 and TRBJ1-1, the full variable domain reads GAGVSQSPSNKVTEKGKDVELRCDPISGHTALYWYRQSLGQGLEFLIYFQGNSAPDKSGLPSDRFSAERTGGSVSTLTIQRTQQEDSAVYLCASSLAGVLEAFFGQGTRLTVV.

The chain joins TRBV10-3 to TRBJ2-1; D perhaps matches TRBD1 (6 bases). There are 15 residues in the CDR3. CDR1 is ENHRY, CDR2 SYGVKD, per germline. The V and J ends lost 7 bases and 0 bases respectively, with 13 bases between them. The chain's CDR3 is CAITPTGSSYNEQFF. The CDR3 DNA sequence: TGTGCCATCACCCCAACAGGGAGCTCCTACAATGAGCAGTTCTTC.

The rearrangement joins TRBV29-1 to TRBJ1-2; 12 nucleotides align to TRBD1. Trimming removed 3 bases from V and 0 bases from J; junction bases left unmatched: 8. The CDR3 is 17 residues long. The germline gives CDR1 SQVTM, CDR2 ANQGSEA. The CDR3 loop reads CSVEGPGTGGPNYGYTF. CDR3 in DNA: TGCAGCGTTGAGGGTCCCGGGACAGGGGGCCCTAACTATGGCTACACCTTC.

The chain employs TRBV19 and TRBJ1-1, with 9 nucleotides matching TRBD1. Germline V gene lookup returns CDR1 LNHDA and CDR2 SQIVND (reference sequence). This CDR3 region has 14 residues. V was clipped by 3 bases and J by 4 bases; unmatched bases: 3. The CDR3 region has the DNA TGTGCCAGTAGTATCGGGACAGGGCTCACTGAAGCTTTCTTT. It is translated as CASSIGTGLTEAFF. Full variable domain (outside the CDR3, taken from reference TRBV19 and TRBJ1-1): DGGITQSPKYLFRKEGQNVTLSCEQNLNHDAMYWYRQDPGQGLRLIYYSQIVNDFQKGDIAEGYSVSREKKESFPLTVTSAQKNPTAFYLCASSIGTGLTEAFFGQGTRLTVV.

The gene calls are TRBV6-5 and TRBJ2-3; D unresolved. The CDR3 extends over 13 amino acids. V shed 2 bases and J shed 2 bases, with 5 bases lying between them. The germline CDR1 and CDR2 sequences are MNHEY and SVGAGI. The CDR3 DNA reads as TGTGCCAGCAGTTACACTTCCACAGATACGCAGTATTTT. This codes for CASSYTSTDTQYF.

J is TRBJ1-5 and V is TRBV2, with 7 bases identical to TRBD1. Germline CDR1 SNHLY, CDR2 FYNNEI. CDR3 size: 14 residues. With 6 bases clipped from V and 4 bases from J, the junction kept 6 bases outside the gene matches. This CDR3 reads CASRRDSVNQPQHF. The CDR3 DNA reads TGTGCCAGCAGAAGGGACAGTGTTAATCAGCCCCAGCATTTT.

V and J are TRBV7-8 and TRBJ2-1; 11 positions agree with TRBD2. There are 17 residues in the CDR3. The J segment lost 4 bases and the V segment lost 3 bases, leaving 8 bases of the junction unmatched. Looked up from germline, CDR1 is SGHVS and CDR2 is FQNEAQ. The CDR3 loop reads CASSFLTSGNFYNEQFF. The CDR3 DNA reads TGTGCCAGCAGCTTCCTGACTAGCGGGAATTTTTACAATGAGCAGTTCTTC.

This CDR3 is CASSRTATSNQPQHF. The CDR3 DNA sequence: TGTGCCAGCAGCCGGACAGCGACAAGCAATCAGCCCCAGCATTTT. The chain couples TRBV3-1 (or the pseudogene TRBV3-2) to TRBJ1-5, with D maybe TRBD1 (6 bases). The CDR3 sequence is 15 residues long. Per the germline V gene, CDR1 is LGHDT and CDR2 is YNNKEL (reference sequence). The V end lost 4 bases, the J end lost 1 base, and 11 bases lay between the germline ends.

As for this clone: Other DNA sequences of this sample code for an identical CDR3. This chain connects TRBV6-1 to TRBJ1-1; D gene ambiguous. Germline loops: CDR1 MNHNS, CDR2 SASEGT. V was shortened by 3 bases and J by 1 base, with 12 bases between the two germline ends. The CDR3 loop spans 15 amino acids. CDR3 DNA: TGTGCCAGCAGTGACCGAGCTGGTGCGAACACTGAAGCTTTCTTT. Translating it yields CASSDRAGANTEAFF.

The chain links TRBV2 to TRBJ2-1; TRBD1 matches at 9 bases. V shed 3 bases and J 6 bases; nucleotides not matched to a gene: 3. The germline V gene has CDR1 SNHLY and CDR2 FYNNEI. This CDR3 comprises 14 residues. The CDR3 DNA is TGTGCCAGCAGTGACGGGACAGGGAGCAATGAGCAGTTCTTC. Amino acids: CASSDGTGSNEQFF. The full variable domain, in which reference TRBV2 and TRBJ2-1 provide the parts outside the CDR3, is EPEVTQTPSHQVTQMGQEVILRCVPISNHLYFYWYRQILGQKVEFLVSFYNNEISEKSEIFDDQFSVERPDGSNFTLKIRSTKLEDSAMYFCASSDGTGSNEQFFGPGTRLTVL.

The table lists this clone with a count of one. J is TRBJ2-3 and V is TRBV24-1; no reliable D call. The CDR3 totals 13 residues. Looked up from germline, CDR1 is KGHDR and CDR2 is SFDVKD. Trimming left V 5 bases short and J 0 bases short, with 5 bases between. The CDR3 spells CATSGHSTDTQYF. Written as DNA, the CDR3 is TGTGCCACCAGTGGGCATAGCACAGATACGCAGTATTTT.

This clone was seen only once. The CDR3 region has the DNA TGCGCCAGCAGACCGGGACAGGGACGAAATGAGCAGTTCTTC. Encoded protein: CASRPGQGRNEQFF. The chain is built from TRBV10-2 and TRBJ2-1; 9 bases match TRBD1. From germline, CDR1 is WSHSY and CDR2 SAAADI. Trimming at V came to 6 bases and at J to 7 bases, leaving 7 bases not matched to a gene. The CDR3 covers 14 residues.

This chain uses TRBV6-6 with TRBJ1-1; D not certain. Between the trimmed V and J ends, which lost 4 bases and 4 bases, there was a span of 7 bases. Germline V gene data show CDR1 as MNHNY and CDR2 as SVGAGI (reference sequence). CDR3 length equals 12 residues. The CDR3 reads CASSSGTTEAFF. DNA of the CDR3: TGTGCCAGCAGTTCAGGTACCACTGAAGCTTTCTTT.

The chain employs TRBV4-1 and TRBJ1-2; D is unclear. The CDR3 extends over 13 amino acids. With 1 base removed from V and 4 bases from J, the gap between germline ends came to 7 bases. Germline CDR1 reads MGHRA; CDR2 reads YSYEKL. CDR3 in amino acids: CASSQAGLYGYTF. CDR3 in DNA: TGCGCCAGCAGCCAAGCAGGCCTCTATGGCTACACCTTC.

The chain joins TRBV6-5 to TRBJ1-3; D is unresolved. Trimming took off 4 bases at V and 0 bases at J, with 13 bases between the two ends. The CDR3 covers 16 residues. Germline V lookup: CDR1 MNHEY, CDR2 SVGAGI. The CDR3: CASSSFSSHSGNTIYF. The CDR3 DNA sequence: TGTGCCAGCAGTTCCTTCAGTTCCCACTCTGGAAACACCATATATTTT.

This clone was seen a single time. DNA of the CDR3: TGTGCCAGCAGTGACCCAGGGGGTGGGCTCTACGAGCAGTACTTC. Its protein product is CASSDPGGGLYEQYF. The rearrangement joins TRBV27 to TRBJ2-7, with 7 bases lining up with TRBD1. Trimming cost V 5 bases and J 3 bases; bases outside gene matches: 10. The V gene's germline CDR1 is MNHEY and CDR2 SMNVEV (reference sequence). This CDR3 has 15 amino acids.

This clone has more than one count but fewer than ten. The V call is TRBV11-2, the J call TRBJ1-3; 8 positions match TRBD1. The CDR3 sequence is 16 residues long. Germline V gene data show CDR1 as SGHAT and CDR2 as FQNNGV. With V trimmed by 2 bases and J by 3 bases, 6 bases remained unmatched. CDR3 in amino acids: CASSLLTGEDGNTIYF. CDR3 nucleotides: TGTGCCAGCAGCTTACTGACAGGGGAGGATGGAAACACCATATATTTT. Full variable domain (remainder filled in from reference TRBV11-2 and TRBJ1-3): EAGVAQSPRYKIIEKRQSVAFWCNPISGHATLYWYQQILGQGPKLLIQFQNNGVVDDSQLPKDRFSAERLKGVDSTLKIQPAKLEDSAVYLCASSLLTGEDGNTIYFGEGSWLTVV.

The rearrangement links TRBV7-8 to TRBJ1-5, with 7 bases matching TRBD1. The V gene end was trimmed by 8 bases and the J gene end by 6 bases; junction bases not matched to a gene: 7. Germline V CDR1 and CDR2: SGHVS, FQNEAQ. CDR3 length: 13 amino acids. In DNA form, the CDR3 reads TGTGCCAGCGGGGGGCGGGACAGTCAGCCCCAGCATTTT. Its translation is CASGGRDSQPQHF.

The V and J genes are TRBV11-2 and TRBJ2-1; 9 bases are a match to TRBD1. The germline CDR1 and CDR2 sequences are SGHAT and FQNNGV. The CDR3 is 15 amino acids. Trimming at V came to 7 bases and at J to 0 bases, leaving 4 bases not matched to a gene. CDR3 DNA sequence: TGTGCCAGCACCCTGGACAGGGGCTCCTACAATGAGCAGTTCTTC. It is translated as CASTLDRGSYNEQFF.

The J gene is TRBJ1-3, the V gene TRBV3-1 (or the pseudogene TRBV3-2); 8 bases align to TRBD1. The ends lost 5 bases at V and 4 bases at J; junction bases unmatched: 7. Looked up from germline, CDR1 is LGHDT and CDR2 is YNNKEL (reference sequence). CDR3 length: 15 residues. This CDR3 is CASSRTGRIGNTIYF. In DNA form, the CDR3 reads TGTGCCAGCAGCAGGACAGGGAGGATCGGAAACACCATATATTTT.

The chain's CDR3 is CASSWSGGTDTQYF. The CDR3 coding sequence is TGTGCCAGTAGTTGGTCGGGGGGCACAGATACGCAGTATTTT. V and J are TRBV19 and TRBJ2-3; a weak D match, TRBD2 (6 bases). The germline V gene encodes CDR1 LNHDA and CDR2 SQIVND (reference sequence). This CDR3 contains 14 residues. The V gene lost 5 bases and the J gene lost 1 base, with 10 bases spanning the gap.

The chain joins TRBV5-6 to TRBJ1-6, with a possible D match to TRBD1 (5 bases). The V gene lost 0 bases and the J gene lost 7 bases, with 8 bases spanning the gap. Germline-derived CDR1 and CDR2 are SGHDT and YYEEEE. This CDR3 contains 14 residues. The CDR3 sequence is CASSLGQPNSPLHF. DNA for the CDR3: TGTGCCAGCAGCTTGGGACAGCCGAATTCACCCCTCCACTTT.